This T cell receptor beta chain was retrieved from a study of identical twins (dated by TCRdb to the mid-2010s). Turning to the overall study: The study deep-sequenced TCR alpha and beta repertoires from monozygotic twins, unrelated adults of various ages and cord blood to test whether fetal clonotypes persist. To rule out contamination, the twin experiments were replicated at different times with different library preparation protocols.

The library was generated by 5' RACE. Instrument used: Illumina HiSeq 2000. A universal primer binding site was added through template switching, and the final cDNA carried a unique molecular identifier so that TCR cDNA molecules could be counted accurately. Specific primers in the conserved constant-segment region were used to synthesize first-strand cDNA for TCR alpha and beta chains. Each cDNA library was double barcoded, with a SMART-Mk sample barcode plus Illumina barcodes, to control for contamination. TruSeq adapter sequences, together with Illumina sample barcodes, were added in two successive PCR steps. TCR alpha and beta cDNA libraries were sequenced on the Illumina HiSeq platform with custom primers. In the original analysis: Raw reads were processed with MiGEC to extract unique molecular identifiers, and MiXCR was used to determine CDR3 positions. Recombination models were inferred per individual with the repgenHMM and IGoR tools using an EM algorithm. The analysis of shared clonotypes was done with the tcR package in R, with sharing normalized by the product of cloneset sizes. Out-of-frame nonproductive sequences were analyzed to study raw recombination free of thymic and clonal selection effects. The public reads were quality trimmed at Q25 with fastp and then assembled into clones with MiXCR by TCRdb, keeping productive beta chains. Rows are unified per CDR3 protein, each entry keeping the most common DNA and genes. These V and J calls derive from TCRdb rather than the authors' analysis. The sample table records some 710,000 distinct CDR3 sequences; over 5% of these occur just once. Roughly 1.8% of the sample is taken by the ten largest.

The CDR3 starts with the cysteine, ends with the phenylalanine, and has 15 residues. The DNA shown is the 45-base CDR3, in frame from base 1. The germline V gene yields SGHTA for CDR1 and FQGNSA for CDR2. V is clipped by 5 bases and J by 3 bases, and the sequence between their germline boundaries is 17 bases long. This clonotype was detected once. The specificity of this receptor is unknown. Per-base qualities were not stored, and no clone one base away is much larger. A lone read gives weak evidence. Every donor was a healthy Caucasian. The study also sequenced three unrelated non-twin adults: a male aged 18 to 30, a male aged 50 to 59 and a female aged 50 to 59. Using Miltenyi CD45RO+ enrichment and human naive T-cell isolation kits, memory (CD45RO+) and naive T cells were isolated from PBMC. General findings and caveats noted by the study authors: A weaker excess of twin sharing was found in beta out-of-frame sequences because the signal-to-noise ratio was lowered by fewer shared sequences. Because the same donors could not be followed over many years, the conclusions relied on cross-sectional statistical analysis. Recombination models systematically underestimated out-of-frame TCR alpha sharing in monozygotic twins but agreed with sharing between unrelated individuals. Invariant T cells such as MAIT and iNKT could partly confound zero-insertion analyses, though diverse VJ usage argued against this for most clonotypes. Compared with coincidental sharing between unrelated individuals, an excess of low generation-probability sequences was observed among out-of-frame TCR alpha sequences shared between twins. Abundant cord blood beta clonotypes carried fewer insertions; young adult naive repertoires showed a weaker similar trend, while memory repertoires showed none.

This TCR was recovered from a man between 18 and 29 years old in good health. The chain joins TRBV7-2 to TRBJ2-7; the D element might be TRBD1 or TRBD2, as each aligns at 6 bases. Sequences were obtained from naive T cells sorted from blood. The cell subset or site label on this specimen signifies: cells isolated with a human naive T-cell isolation kit. The encoded CDR3 is CASSPGGRVNYEQYF. The DNA reads as follows: TGTGCCAGCAGCCCCGGGGGCAGGGTGAACTACGAGCAGTACTTC.